The entry below describes one T cell receptor beta chain. This clonotype was counted at least ten times. Its antigen is unknown. The sample holds no much larger clone one base away, and base qualities are not on file. TCR cDNA was synthesized by 5'RACE template switching, through which a universal primer site and unique molecular identifiers were introduced. cDNA synthesis was primed from both the TCR alpha and TCR beta constant segments. Two PCR steps were used to amplify libraries, with sample barcodes and sequencing adapters being added in the second step. Sequencing of libraries was done on Illumina HiSeq 2500 (2x100 bp) or NovaSeq (2x150 bp). Under the source paper's analysis protocol: MIGEC handled demultiplexing of reads and collapsing into UMI consensus sequences, while MiXCR performed V(D)J alignment. Vaccine-responding clonotypes were defined with edgeR using replicate PBMC samples, requiring FDR below 0.01 and a log2 fold change above 5 up to day 15. Each bulk clonotype was labeled CD4 or CD8 based on which sequenced repertoire, CD4 or CD8, contained the clonotype at higher abundance. The public reads were reanalyzed by TCRdb: fastp trimming at Q25, MiXCR alignment, in-frame beta chains only. Entries are consolidated by CDR3 protein sequence, retaining the most common genes and DNA. The V and J calls reflect TCRdb's pipeline rather than the authors' work. This sample gives 400,000 or so distinct CDR3 sequences in total; around 10% of them show up just once. 18% of the sample is taken by the ten largest.

The data derive from a study of T cells after yellow fever vaccination (dated by TCRdb to the late 2010s). Study-level background: The SMART-Seq v4 Ultra Low Input RNA kit was used to prepare libraries from fractions with low cell numbers. To follow T-cell clones before and after both primary and booster YFV17D yellow fever vaccination, bulk TCR alpha and beta repertoires underwent longitudinal sequencing. Two healthy male donors made up the cohort, one aged 18 to 30 years and the other aged 30 to 40 years. Blood samples were taken at several timepoints before and after primary and secondary immunization, and bulk PBMC replicates and cell subsets were isolated.

Deletion took 5 bases off V and 5 bases off J, with a span of 9 bases between the germline ends. Including cysteine and phenylalanine, the CDR3 has 12 amino acids. Only the CDR3 DNA is retained, 36 bases long and in frame from the first base. Sequences SEHNR (CDR1) and FQNEAQ (CDR2) are obtained from the germline V gene (reference sequence). The paper as a whole reports these results and caveats: A small fraction of clonotypes showed up in both the CD4 and CD8 compartments, probably as a result of convergent recombination. FACS-sorted repertoires could contain abundant contaminating clonotypes from the bulk population, so computational filtering was required. The study included only a couple of donors, which limits how far the findings can be generalized. The secondary T-cell response was weaker than the primary response but faster, peaking on day 5 instead of day 15. Most clones expanded after primary vaccination (about 96% of CD4 and around 89% of CD8) were re-detected after the booster, suggesting that broad memory maintenance occurred.

The intended sense of this specimen's treatment or condition label: live attenuated yellow fever vaccine strain. At each blood-draw timepoint, two biological replicates of bulk PBMCs were collected. PBMCs were isolated from peripheral blood using a standard Ficoll-Paque protocol. TriZol was used to extract RNA from bulk PBMCs, CD4 and CD8 fractions, and dextramer-positive and dextramer-negative fractions. This chain is built from TRBV7-9 and TRBJ1-1; possibly the D gene is TRBD1, per 5 matching bases. The TCR was taken from a young man who received the YFV17D yellow fever vaccine. Material: PBMCs, obtained on the day of the first yellow fever vaccination. The CDR3 is CASSPGQTEAFF. The nucleotide sequence is given as TGTGCCAGCAGCCCCGGACAAACTGAAGCTTTCTTT.